The rows below give T cell receptor beta chains drawn from one sample of a study of blood T cell repertoires in COVID-19. Libraries were prepared by immunoSEQ multiplex PCR; TCRdb keeps only in-frame clonotypes and omits some of them. The sample holds under 300,000 clones, roughly 90% seen once. The source material was PBMCs or T cells enriched from blood (not recorded which). These TCRs come from a man between 40 and 49 years old who had recovered from COVID-19. CDR3s include the opening cysteine and the closing phenylalanine or tryptophan. Each record gives: clone size, D gene, J gene, V gene, CDR3 DNA, CDR3 protein. D genes are given only for firm matches. A row's size may be missing; if present it is once, few, many or a size class.

-,-,TRBJ1-4,TRBV9,TGTGCCAGCAGCGTAGCAGGTTCTGAAAAACTGTTTTTT,CASSVAGSEKLFF
-,-,TRBJ2-3,TRBV7-2,TGTGCCAGCAGCTTAGCCAAAGATACGCAGTATTTT,CASSLAKDTQYF
-,-,TRBJ2-7,TRBV28,TGTGCCAGCAGTTTGACGAGCGGAGACAGGGAGCAGTACTTC,CASSLTSGDREQYF
-,-,TRBJ2-3,TRBV28,TGTGCCACCGGGTCCGGGAGAGGGACAGATACGCAGTATTTT,CATGSGRGTDTQYF
once,TRBD2,TRBJ2-7,TRBV7-9,TGTGCCAGCAGCTCTAGCGGGGGATCCTACGAGCAGTACTTC,CASSSSGGSYEQYF
once,-,TRBJ1-1,TRBV20-1,TGCAGTGCTAGTCGCGGCGGAGGTGGCACTGAAGCTTTCTTT,CSASRGGGGTEAFF
-,-,TRBJ2-1,TRBV18,TGTGCCAGCTCACCGAGATCATCGCGGGGGCGCGGGGCTGAGCAGTTCTTC,CASSPRSSRGRGAEQFF
once,TRBD1,TRBJ2-5,TRBV7-9,TGTGCCAGCAGCGCTAGGGTGGGACAGTACCAAGAGACCCAGTACTTC,CASSARVGQYQETQYF
-,-,TRBJ2-7,TRBV7-3,TGTGCCAGCAGCTTAGCGGGACCCTACGAGCAGTACTTC,CASSLAGPYEQYF
-,-,TRBJ2-1,TRBV7-6,TGTGCCAGCAGCTTAGTATTTCGGGGGAGCTCCTACAATGAGCAGTTCTTC,CASSLVFRGSSYNEQFF
many,TRBD1,TRBJ1-5,TRBV2,TGTGCCAGCAGCCCCGGACAGGGGGCGGCTCAGCCCCAGCATTTT,CASSPGQGAAQPQHF
-,-,TRBJ2-3,TRBV25-1,TGTGCCAGCAGTCCGGCCGGGGTCGATACGCAGTATTTT,CASSPAGVDTQYF
-,-,TRBJ1-5,TRBV19,TGTGCCAGTAGTAGCCAGGCCCGACAGCCCCAGCATTTT,CASSSQARQPQHF
-,-,TRBJ1-2,TRBV6-1,TGTGCCAGCAGTGAGGGACGGGGGAAGGATGGCTACACCTTC,CASSEGRGKDGYTF
-,TRBD1,TRBJ1-4,TRBV7-2,TGTGCCAGCAGCTTAGCGGGACAGGGCCTGATGATAACTAATGAAAAACTGTTTTTT,CASSLAGQGLMITNEKLFF
few,TRBD1,TRBJ1-5,TRBV18,TGTGCCAGCTCACCGGGACAGATCTCGAGCAATCAGCCCCAGCATTTT,CASSPGQISSNQPQHF
-,TRBD2,TRBJ2-1,TRBV6-5,TGTGCCAGCAGCGGGAGGACCTACAATGAGCAGTTCTTC,CASSGRTYNEQFF
-,-,TRBJ2-3,TRBV7-7,TGTGCTAGTGCGTTGGAGGGATGGGATACGCAGTATTTT,CASALEGWDTQYF
-,-,TRBJ2-3,TRBV5-4,TGTGCCAGCAGCTTCGAATGGGCCCACACAGATACGCAGTATTTT,CASSFEWAHTDTQYF
-,-,TRBJ1-6,TRBV6-5,TGTGCCAGCACTCGGGGGGGCAATTCACCCCTCCACTTT,CASTRGGNSPLHF
-,TRBD1,TRBJ2-2,TRBV7-8,TGTGCCAGCAGGGCCCAGACAGGGCTCACCGGGGAGCTGTTTTTT,CASRAQTGLTGELFF
-,TRBD2,TRBJ2-4,TRBV4-3,TGCGCCAGCAGCCAAGAACTGTCTAGCGGAGCCAAAAACATTCAGTACTTC,CASSQELSSGAKNIQYF
-,TRBD1,TRBJ1-1,TRBV19,TGTGCCAGTAGCGCTACAGGGGGAACTGAAGCTTTCTTT,CASSATGGTEAFF
-,-,TRBJ1-2,TRBV28,TGTGCCAGCAGCCCGCCAGGGCACTATGGCTACACCTTC,CASSPPGHYGYTF
-,-,TRBJ1-4,TRBV27,TGTGCCAGCAGTTTATCGAGTATACTAGTCGCGGGACTGTTTTTT,CASSLSSILVAGLFF
-,TRBD2,TRBJ2-1,TRBV7-2,TGTGCCAGCAGCTCCAAGGGACTAGCGGCTAATGAGCAGTTCTTC,CASSSKGLAANEQFF
once,-,TRBJ2-1,TRBV29-1,TGCAGCGTTACCCCTAGCTGGGAGTACTACAATGAGCAGTTCTTC,CSVTPSWEYYNEQFF
-,TRBD2,TRBJ2-1,TRBV10-3,TGTGCCATCACGACTAGCGGGGGGGCGAGTGAGCAGTTCTTC,CAITTSGGASEQFF
-,TRBD2,TRBJ2-7,TRBV7-3,TGTGCCAGCAGCCCGAGGACTAGCGGTACCTACGAGCAGTACTTC,CASSPRTSGTYEQYF
-,TRBD1,TRBJ2-5,TRBV19,TGTGCCAGTAGTTCCGGGACAGGTAGAACCCAGTACTTC,CASSSGTGRTQYF
-,-,TRBJ1-5,TRBV28,TGTGCCAGCAGTTTCGCTCGTACGGGCAATCAGCCCCAGCATTTT,CASSFARTGNQPQHF
-,-,TRBJ1-5,TRBV12-3/TRBV12-4,TGTGCCAGCAGTTGGACAGACAATCAGCCCCAGCATTTT,CASSWTDNQPQHF
once,TRBD2,TRBJ2-5,TRBV6-2/TRBV6-3,TGTGCCAGCAGTTACGGAGCGGGGGGCAGGGGTGCAGAGACCCAGTACTTC,CASSYGAGGRGAETQYF
-,-,TRBJ2-3,TRBV2,TGTGCCAGCAGTATCGGCACAGATACGCAGTATTTT,CASSIGTDTQYF
once,TRBD1,TRBJ1-1,TRBV11-2,TGTGCCAGCAGCTTAGCAGGGACAGGGTCCCCGGGAGGTTTCTTT,CASSLAGTGSPGGFF
-,TRBD1,TRBJ2-5,TRBV6-5,TGTGCCAGCAGTTACAGGGACAGGGCCGAAGAGACCCAGTACTTC,CASSYRDRAEETQYF
-,-,TRBJ1-2,TRBV19,TGTGCCAGTACCATGGGGGAGGACGGCGGGGGCTACACCTTC,CASTMGEDGGGYTF
once,TRBD2,TRBJ2-7,TRBV19,TGTGCCAGTAGTATTTGGGGACTAGCGGGAGAAAAGAACGAGCAGTACTTC,CASSIWGLAGEKNEQYF
-,-,TRBJ2-7,TRBV11-1,TGTGCCAGCAGCTTGTACTCCTACGAGCAGTACTTC,CASSLYSYEQYF
-,TRBD2,TRBJ2-1,TRBV9,TGTGCCAGCAGCTCCCGGTGGAGCGGGGGGCCATACAATGAGCAGTTCTTC,CASSSRWSGGPYNEQFF
-,TRBD1,TRBJ1-2,TRBV18,TGTGCCAGCTCACCAGGGACAGGGGGCGATTTTGGCTACACCTTC,CASSPGTGGDFGYTF
-,-,TRBJ2-6,TRBV7-2,TGTGCCAGCAGCTCAAGACCGGGCTCTGGGGCCAACGTCCTGACTTTC,CASSSRPGSGANVLTF
-,TRBD1,TRBJ1-5,TRBV4-3,TGCGCCAGCAGCCAAGGCTCAGGGGGCGGCCAGCCCCAGCATTTT,CASSQGSGGGQPQHF
-,-,TRBJ1-5,TRBV5-8,TGTGCCAGCAGCCGCGCAGGGGTTGTTTCCTTAAGCAATCAGCCCCAGCATTTT,CASSRAGVVSLSNQPQHF
-,-,TRBJ2-5,TRBV27,TGTGCCAGCAGTTCTATAAACCAAGAGACCCAGTACTTC,CASSSINQETQYF
-,TRBD1,TRBJ1-5,TRBV7-6,TGTGCCAGCAGCTTAAACCTTGGGACAGCTCAAGCCCAGCATTTT,CASSLNLGTAQAQHF
-,-,TRBJ2-7,TRBV6-5,TGTGCCAGCACCCGCCCCGGAGGCACCTACGAGCAGTACTTC,CASTRPGGTYEQYF
once,TRBD2,TRBJ2-5,TRBV5-1,TGCGCCAGCAGCTTTATTCCCCCGGCTAGCGGGAGTGGGGAGACCCAGTACTTC,CASSFIPPASGSGETQYF
-,TRBD1,TRBJ2-7,TRBV3-1/TRBV3-2,TGTGCCAGCAGCCCCGGACAGGGGGCATCCTACGAGCAGTACTTC,CASSPGQGASYEQYF
-,TRBD1,TRBJ1-1,TRBV5-1,TGCGCCAGCAGCTTCGGGACAGTCAACACTGAAGCTTTCTTT,CASSFGTVNTEAFF
-,TRBD1,TRBJ2-3,TRBV7-2,TGTGCCAGCAGCGGACAGGGGCGGGATACGCAGTATTTT,CASSGQGRDTQYF
few,TRBD1,TRBJ2-7,TRBV28,TGTGCCAGCAGTGTACAGGGGAATCGCGAGCAGTACTTC,CASSVQGNREQYF
-,-,TRBJ1-5,TRBV9,TGTGCCAGCAGCGTTCGGTATCAGCCCCAGCATTTT,CASSVRYQPQHF